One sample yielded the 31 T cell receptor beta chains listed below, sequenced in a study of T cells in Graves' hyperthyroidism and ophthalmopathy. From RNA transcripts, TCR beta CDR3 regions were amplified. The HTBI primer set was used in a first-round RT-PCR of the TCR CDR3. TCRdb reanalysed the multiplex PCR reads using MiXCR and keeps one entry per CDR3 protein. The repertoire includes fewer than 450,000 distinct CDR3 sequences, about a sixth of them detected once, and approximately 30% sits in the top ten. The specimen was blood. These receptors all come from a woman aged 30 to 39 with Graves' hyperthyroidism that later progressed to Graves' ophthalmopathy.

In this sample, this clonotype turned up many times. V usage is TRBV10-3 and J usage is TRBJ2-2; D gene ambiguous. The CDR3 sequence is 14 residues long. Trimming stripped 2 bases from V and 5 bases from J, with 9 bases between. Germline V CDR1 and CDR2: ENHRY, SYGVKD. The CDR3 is CAISETEGTGELFF. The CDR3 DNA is TGTGCCATCAGTGAGACAGAAGGGACCGGGGAGCTGTTTTTT.

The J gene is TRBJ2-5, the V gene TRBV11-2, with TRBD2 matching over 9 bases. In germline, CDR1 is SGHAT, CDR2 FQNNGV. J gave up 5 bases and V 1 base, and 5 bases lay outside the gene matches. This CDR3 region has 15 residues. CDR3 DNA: TGTGCCAGCAGCTTAGTAGCGGGAGTCAGGGAGACCCAGTACTTC. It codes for CASSLVAGVRETQYF.

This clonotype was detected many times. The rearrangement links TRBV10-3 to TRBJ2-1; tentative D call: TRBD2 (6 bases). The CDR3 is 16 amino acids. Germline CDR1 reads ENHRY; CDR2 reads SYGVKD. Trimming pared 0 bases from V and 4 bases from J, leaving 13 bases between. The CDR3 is CAISESSSGQYNEQFF. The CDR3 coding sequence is TGTGCCATCAGTGAGTCGAGCAGCGGGCAATACAATGAGCAGTTCTTC.

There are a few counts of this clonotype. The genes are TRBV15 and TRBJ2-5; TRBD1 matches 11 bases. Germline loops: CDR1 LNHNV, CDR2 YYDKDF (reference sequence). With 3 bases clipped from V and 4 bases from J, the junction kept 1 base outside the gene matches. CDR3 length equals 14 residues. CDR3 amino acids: CATSRDRGRETQYF. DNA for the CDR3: TGTGCCACCAGCAGGGACAGGGGGCGAGAGACCCAGTACTTC.

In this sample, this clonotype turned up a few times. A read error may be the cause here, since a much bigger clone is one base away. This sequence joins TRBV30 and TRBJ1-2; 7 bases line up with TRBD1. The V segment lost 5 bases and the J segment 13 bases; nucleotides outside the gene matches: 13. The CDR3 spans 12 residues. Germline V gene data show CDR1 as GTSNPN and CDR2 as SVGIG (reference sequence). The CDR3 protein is CAWGGRGQICTF. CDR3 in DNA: TGTGCCTGGGGTGGCAGGGGACAGATCTGCACCTTC.

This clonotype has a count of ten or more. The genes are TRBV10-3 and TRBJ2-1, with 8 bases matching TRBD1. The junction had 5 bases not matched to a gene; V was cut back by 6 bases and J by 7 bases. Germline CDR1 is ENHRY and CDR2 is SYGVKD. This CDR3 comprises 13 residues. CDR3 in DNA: TGTGCCATCAGCGGGACAGGTGGTAATGAGCAGTTCTTC. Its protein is CAISGTGGNEQFF.

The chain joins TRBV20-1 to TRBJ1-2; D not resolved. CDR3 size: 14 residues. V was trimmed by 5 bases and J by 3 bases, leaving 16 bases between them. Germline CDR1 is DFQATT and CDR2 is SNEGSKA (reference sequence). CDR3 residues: CSASDDGEDYGYTF. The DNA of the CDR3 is TGCAGTGCTTCCGACGACGGTGAGGACTATGGCTACACCTTC.

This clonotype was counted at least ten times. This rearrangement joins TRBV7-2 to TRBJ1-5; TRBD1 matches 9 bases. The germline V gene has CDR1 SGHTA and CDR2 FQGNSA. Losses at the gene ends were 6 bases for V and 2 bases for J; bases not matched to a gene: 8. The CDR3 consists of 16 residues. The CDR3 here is CASSFTGGRRNQPQHF. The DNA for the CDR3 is TGTGCCAGCAGTTTTACAGGGGGCCGGCGCAATCAGCCCCAGCATTTT.

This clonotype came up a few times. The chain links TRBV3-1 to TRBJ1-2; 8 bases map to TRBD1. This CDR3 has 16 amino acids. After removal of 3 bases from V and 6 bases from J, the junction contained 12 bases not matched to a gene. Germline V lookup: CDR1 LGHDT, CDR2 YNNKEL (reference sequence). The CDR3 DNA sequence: TGTGCCAGCAGCCAGCCCACAGGGGGATTCTACCATGGCTACACCTTC. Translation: CASSQPTGGFYHGYTF. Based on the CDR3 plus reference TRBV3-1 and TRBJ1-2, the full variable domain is DTAVSQTPKYLVTQMGNDKSIKCEQNLGHDTMYWYKQDSKKFLKIMFSYNNKELIINETVPNRFSPKSPDKAHLNLHINSLELGDSAVYFCASSQPTGGFYHGYTFGSGTRLTVV.

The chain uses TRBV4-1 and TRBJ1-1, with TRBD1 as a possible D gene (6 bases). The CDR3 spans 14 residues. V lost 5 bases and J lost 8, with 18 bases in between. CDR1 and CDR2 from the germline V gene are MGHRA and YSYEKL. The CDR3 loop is CASSSEGVVTEAFF. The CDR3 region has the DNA TGCGCCAGCAGCTCAGAGGGGGTAGTGACCGAAGCTTTCTTT.

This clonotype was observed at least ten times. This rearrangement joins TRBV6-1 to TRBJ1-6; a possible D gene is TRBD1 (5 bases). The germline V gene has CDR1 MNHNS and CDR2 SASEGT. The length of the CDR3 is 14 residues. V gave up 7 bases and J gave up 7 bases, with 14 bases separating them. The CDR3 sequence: CASKRDGPNSPLHF. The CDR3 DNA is TGTGCCAGCAAGCGGGACGGACCCAATTCACCCCTCCACTTT.

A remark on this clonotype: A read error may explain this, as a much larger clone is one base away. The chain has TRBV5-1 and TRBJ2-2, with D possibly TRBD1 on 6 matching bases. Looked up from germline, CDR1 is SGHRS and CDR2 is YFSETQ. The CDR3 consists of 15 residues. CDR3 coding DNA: TGCGCCGGCAGCTTGGACAGCCCGAACACCGGGGAGCTGTTTTTT. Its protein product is CAGSLDSPNTGELFF.

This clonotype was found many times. CDR3 sequence: CASSEGVIGYNEQFF. CDR3 bases: TGTGCCAGCAGTGAAGGGGTTATCGGATACAATGAGCAGTTCTTC. The chain joins TRBV2 to TRBJ2-1; no clear D gene. Between the trimmed V and J ends, which lost 1 base and 4 bases, there was a span of 11 bases. Germline V CDR1 and CDR2: SNHLY, FYNNEI. CDR3 length equals 15 residues.

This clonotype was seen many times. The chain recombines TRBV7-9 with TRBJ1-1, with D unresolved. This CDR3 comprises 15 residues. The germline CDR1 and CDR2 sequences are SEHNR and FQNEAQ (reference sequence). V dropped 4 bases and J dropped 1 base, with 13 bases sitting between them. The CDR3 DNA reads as TGTGCCAGCAGCTCTGACCGGACGGGGAACACTGAAGCTTTCTTT. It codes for CASSSDRTGNTEAFF.

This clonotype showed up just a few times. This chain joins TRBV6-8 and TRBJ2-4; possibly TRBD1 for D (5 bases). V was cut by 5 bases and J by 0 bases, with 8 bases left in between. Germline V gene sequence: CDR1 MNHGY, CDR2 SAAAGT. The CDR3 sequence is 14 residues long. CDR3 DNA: TGTGCCAGCAGTCGCAGGGTAGCCAAAAACATTCAGTACTTC. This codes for CASSRRVAKNIQYF.

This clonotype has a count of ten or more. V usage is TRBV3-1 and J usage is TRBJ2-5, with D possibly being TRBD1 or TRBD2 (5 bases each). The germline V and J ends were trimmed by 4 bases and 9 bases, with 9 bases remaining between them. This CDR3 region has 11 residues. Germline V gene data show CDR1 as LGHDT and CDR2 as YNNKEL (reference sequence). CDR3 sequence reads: CASSLGTPQYF. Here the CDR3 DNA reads TGTGCCAGCAGCCTAGGGACCCCCCAGTACTTC.

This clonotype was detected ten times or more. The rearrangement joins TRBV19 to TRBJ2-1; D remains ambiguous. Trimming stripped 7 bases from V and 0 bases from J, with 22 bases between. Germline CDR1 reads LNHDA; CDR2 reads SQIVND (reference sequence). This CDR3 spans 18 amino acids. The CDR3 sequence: CASTHRPMTESSYNEQFF. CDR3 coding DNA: TGTGCCAGTACCCATCGACCGATGACGGAGAGCTCCTACAATGAGCAGTTCTTC.

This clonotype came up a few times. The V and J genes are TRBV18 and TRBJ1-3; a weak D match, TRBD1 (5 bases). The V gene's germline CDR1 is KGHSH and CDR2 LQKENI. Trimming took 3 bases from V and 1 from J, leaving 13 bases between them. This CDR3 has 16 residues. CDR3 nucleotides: TGTGCCAGCTCACCGAATATTGGACAATCTGGAAACACCATATATTTT. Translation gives CASSPNIGQSGNTIYF. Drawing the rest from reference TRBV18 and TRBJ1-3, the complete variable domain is NAGVMQNPRHLVRRRGQEARLRCSPMKGHSHVYWYRQLPEEGLKFMVYLQKENIIDESGMPKERFSAEFPKEGPSILRIQQVVRGDSAAYFCASSPNIGQSGNTIYFGEGSWLTVV.

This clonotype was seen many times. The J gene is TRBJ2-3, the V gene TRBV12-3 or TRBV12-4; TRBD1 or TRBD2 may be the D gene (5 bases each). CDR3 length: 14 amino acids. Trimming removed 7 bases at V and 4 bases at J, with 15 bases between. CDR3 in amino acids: CASTLGPGSDTQYF. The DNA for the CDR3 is TGTGCCAGCACCCTGGGGCCGGGGTCAGATACGCAGTATTTT.

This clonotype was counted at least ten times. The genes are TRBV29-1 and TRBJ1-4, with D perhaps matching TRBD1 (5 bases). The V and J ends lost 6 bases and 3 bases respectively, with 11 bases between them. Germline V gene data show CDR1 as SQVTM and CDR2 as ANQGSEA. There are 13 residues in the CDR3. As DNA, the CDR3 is TGCAGCGTGGTAGGGGTGGCTAATGAAAAACTGTTTTTT. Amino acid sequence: CSVVGVANEKLFF.

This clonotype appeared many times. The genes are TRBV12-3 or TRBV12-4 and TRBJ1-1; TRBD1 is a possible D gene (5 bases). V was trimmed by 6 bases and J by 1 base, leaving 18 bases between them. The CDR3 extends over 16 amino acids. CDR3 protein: CASSRNFGTRNTEAFF. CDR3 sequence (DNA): TGTGCCAGCAGCCGAAATTTCGGGACTAGGAACACTGAAGCTTTCTTT.

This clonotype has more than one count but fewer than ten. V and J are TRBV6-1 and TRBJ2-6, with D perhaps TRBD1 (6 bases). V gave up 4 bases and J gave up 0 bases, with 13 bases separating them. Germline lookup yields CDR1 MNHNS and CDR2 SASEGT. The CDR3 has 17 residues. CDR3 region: CASSGGGQSSGANVLTF. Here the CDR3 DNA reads TGTGCCAGCAGTGGTGGGGGCCAGAGCTCTGGGGCCAACGTCCTGACTTTC.

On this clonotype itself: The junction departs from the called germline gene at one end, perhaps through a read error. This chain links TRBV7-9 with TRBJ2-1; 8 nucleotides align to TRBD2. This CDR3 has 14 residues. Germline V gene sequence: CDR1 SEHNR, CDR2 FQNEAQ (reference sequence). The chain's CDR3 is CATSSSGRGNEQFF. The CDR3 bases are TGTGCCACCAGCAGCAGCGGGAGAGGCAATGAGCAGTTCTTC.

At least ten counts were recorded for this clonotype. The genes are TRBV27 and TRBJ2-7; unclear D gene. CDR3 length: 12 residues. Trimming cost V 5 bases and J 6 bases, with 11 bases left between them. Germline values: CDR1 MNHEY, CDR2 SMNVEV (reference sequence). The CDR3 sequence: CASSMTPLEQYF. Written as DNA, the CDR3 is TGTGCCAGCAGTATGACACCCCTCGAGCAGTACTTC.

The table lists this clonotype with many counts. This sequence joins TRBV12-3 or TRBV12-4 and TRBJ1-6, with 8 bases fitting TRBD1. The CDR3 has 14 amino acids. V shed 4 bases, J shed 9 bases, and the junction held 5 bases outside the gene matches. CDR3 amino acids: CASSSTGAGSPLHF. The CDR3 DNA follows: TGTGCCAGCAGTTCGACAGGGGCGGGTTCACCCCTCCACTTT.

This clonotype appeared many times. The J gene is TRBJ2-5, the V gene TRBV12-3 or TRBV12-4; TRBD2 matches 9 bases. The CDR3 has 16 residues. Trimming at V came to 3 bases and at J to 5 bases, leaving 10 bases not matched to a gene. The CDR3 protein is CASSFHSTSGPETQYF. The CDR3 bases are TGTGCCAGCAGTTTCCACTCGACTAGCGGACCGGAGACCCAGTACTTC.

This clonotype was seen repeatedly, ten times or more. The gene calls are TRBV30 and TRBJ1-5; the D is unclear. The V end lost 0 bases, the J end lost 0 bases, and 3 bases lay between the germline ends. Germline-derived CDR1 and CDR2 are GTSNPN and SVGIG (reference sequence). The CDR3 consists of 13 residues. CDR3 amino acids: CAWSVDSNQPQHF. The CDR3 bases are TGTGCCTGGAGTGTAGATAGCAATCAGCCCCAGCATTTT. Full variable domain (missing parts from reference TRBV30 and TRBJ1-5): SQTIHQWPATLVQPVGSPLSLECTVEGTSNPNLYWYRQAAGRGLQLLFYSVGIGQISSEVPQNLSASRPQDRQFILSSKKLLLSDSGFYLCAWSVDSNQPQHFGDGTRLSIL.

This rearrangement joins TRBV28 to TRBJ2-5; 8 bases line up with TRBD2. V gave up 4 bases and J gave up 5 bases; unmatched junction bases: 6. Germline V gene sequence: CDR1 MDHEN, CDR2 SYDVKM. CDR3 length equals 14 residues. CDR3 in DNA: TGTGCCAGCAGTTCCCGGGGGGGCTGTGAGACCCAGTACTTC. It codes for CASSSRGGCETQYF.

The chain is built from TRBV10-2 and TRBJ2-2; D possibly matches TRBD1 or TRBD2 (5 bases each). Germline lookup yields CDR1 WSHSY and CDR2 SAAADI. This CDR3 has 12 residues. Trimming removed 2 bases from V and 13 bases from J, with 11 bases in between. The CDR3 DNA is TGCGCCAGCAGTGAGGGGGGTCGTGGGCTGTTTTTT. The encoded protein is CASSEGGRGLFF.

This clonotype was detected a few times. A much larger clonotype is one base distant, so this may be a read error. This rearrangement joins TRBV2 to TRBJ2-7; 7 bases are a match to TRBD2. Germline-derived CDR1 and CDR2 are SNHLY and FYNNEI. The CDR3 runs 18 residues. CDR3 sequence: CASSALSSGSGPFEEHYF. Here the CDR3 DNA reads TGTGCCAGCAGTGCCCTTTCCTCCGGTAGCGGGCCGTTTGAAGAGCACTACTTC.

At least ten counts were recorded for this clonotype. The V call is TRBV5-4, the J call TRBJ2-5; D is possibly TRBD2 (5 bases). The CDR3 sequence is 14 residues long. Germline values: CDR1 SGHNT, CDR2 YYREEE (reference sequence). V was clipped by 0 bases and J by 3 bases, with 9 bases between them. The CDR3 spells CASSLVFGEETQYF. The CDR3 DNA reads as TGTGCCAGCAGCTTGGTATTCGGGGAAGAGACCCAGTACTTC.